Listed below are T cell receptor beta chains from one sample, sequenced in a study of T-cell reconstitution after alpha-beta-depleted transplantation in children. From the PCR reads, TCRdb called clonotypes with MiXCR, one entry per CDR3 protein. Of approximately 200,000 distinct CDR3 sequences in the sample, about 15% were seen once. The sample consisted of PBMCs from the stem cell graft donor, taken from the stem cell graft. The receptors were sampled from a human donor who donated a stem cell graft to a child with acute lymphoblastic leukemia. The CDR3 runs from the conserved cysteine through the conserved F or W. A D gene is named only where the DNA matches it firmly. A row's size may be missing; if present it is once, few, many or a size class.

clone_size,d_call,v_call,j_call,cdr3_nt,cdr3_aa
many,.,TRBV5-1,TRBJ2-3,TGCGCCAGCAGCTCCCGGGAGGGGGCAATAGATACGCAGTATTTT,CASSSREGAIDTQYF
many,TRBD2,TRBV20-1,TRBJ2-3,TGCGCCTTGGGACTAGCGGTACTCACGAATACGCAGTATTTT,CALGLAVLTNTQYF
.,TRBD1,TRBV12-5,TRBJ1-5,TGTGCTAGTGGTGAGGACAGGGGGCTAGATCAGCCCCAGCATTTT,CASGEDRGLDQPQHF
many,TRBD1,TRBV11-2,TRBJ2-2,TGTGCCAGCAGCCTACAGGGGGCGGTCCGCACCGGGGAGCTGTTTTTT,CASSLQGAVRTGELFF
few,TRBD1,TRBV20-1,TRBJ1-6,TGCAGTGCCCGAAGACAGGGAAAGCTCGGGATTGATTCACCCCTCCACTTT,CSARRQGKLGIDSPLHF
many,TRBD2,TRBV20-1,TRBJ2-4,TGCAGTGCTAGAGGAGGGACTAGCGGGAGTGTCAAAAACATTCAGTACTTC,CSARGGTSGSVKNIQYF
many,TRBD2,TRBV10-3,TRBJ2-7,TGTGCCATCAGGGGACTAGCGGGAGCGAACAGCTCCTACGAGCAGTACTTC,CAIRGLAGANSSYEQYF
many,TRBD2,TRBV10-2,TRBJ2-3,TGCGCCAGCACCCTAGCGGGAGGGCCGGGGTGGCAGTATTTT,CASTLAGGPGWQYF
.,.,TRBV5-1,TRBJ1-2,TGCGCCAGCAGCTTGAAGACGCCTGGGGGGGGCTACACCTTC,CASSLKTPGGGYTF
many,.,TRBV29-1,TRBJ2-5,TGCAGCGTTTTTAGACGTCGAGAGACCCAGTACTTC,CSVFRRRETQYF
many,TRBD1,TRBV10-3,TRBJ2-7,TGTGCCATCAAGGACAGGGTGGACGAGCAGTACTTC,CAIKDRVDEQYF
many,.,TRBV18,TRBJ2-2,TGTGCCAGCTCACCAGGGGGGAACACCGGGGAGCTGTTTTTT,CASSPGGNTGELFF
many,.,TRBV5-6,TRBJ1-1,TGTGCCAGCAGCTTGGTCGGGGTGAGGTCAGGGGAAGCTTTCTTT,CASSLVGVRSGEAFF
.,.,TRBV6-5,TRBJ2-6,TGTGCCAGCAGTTACACTAAAGTCTCTGGGGCCAACGGCCTGACTTTC,CASSYTKVSGANGLTF
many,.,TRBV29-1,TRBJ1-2,TGCAGCGTTGATCGCGGACTGTTCCGTCATGGCTACACCTTC,CSVDRGLFRHGYTF
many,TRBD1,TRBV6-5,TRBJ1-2,TGTGCCAGCAGGCAGACAGGGCATAGGGGTGGCTACACCTTC,CASRQTGHRGGYTF
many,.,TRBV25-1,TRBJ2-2,TGTGCCAGCAGCGGAGCGGACGGGGAGCTGTTTTTT,CASSGADGELFF
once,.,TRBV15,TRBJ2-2,TGTGCCACCAGCAGAGATCCTAGGACAGAGATGTTTTTT,CATSRDPRTEMFF
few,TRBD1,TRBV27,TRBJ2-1,TGTGCCAGCAGTTTAATGCCTATGGACAGGGTGGCCAATGAGCAGTTCTTC,CASSLMPMDRVANEQFF
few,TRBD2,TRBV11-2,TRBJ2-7,TGTGCCAGCAGCTTCCAAGCGGGAGAGTACTACGAGCAGTACTTC,CASSFQAGEYYEQYF
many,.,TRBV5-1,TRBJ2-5,TGCGCCAGCAGCTTGGGGGATTTGGGCCAGTACTTC,CASSLGDLGQYF
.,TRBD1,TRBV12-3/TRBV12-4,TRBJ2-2,TGTGCCAGCAGTCCGGGACAGGGGACCGGGGAGCTGTTTTTT,CASSPGQGTGELFF
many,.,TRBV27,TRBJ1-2,TGTGCCAGCAGCCCCTTACCCGAGGGGTATGGCTACACCTTC,CASSPLPEGYGYTF
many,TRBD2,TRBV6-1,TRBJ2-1,TGTGCCAGCAGGGATAGCGGGAGGAACAACAATGAGCAGTTCTTC,CASRDSGRNNNEQFF
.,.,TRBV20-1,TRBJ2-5,TGCAGTCAAGGCATCGGGGCGGACCTCCAAGAGACCCAGTACTTC,CSQGIGADLQETQYF
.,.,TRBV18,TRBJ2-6,TGTGCCAGCTCACCAGATCCCCTGAGGTCCAACGTCCTGACTTTC,CASSPDPLRSNVLTF
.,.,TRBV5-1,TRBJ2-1,TGCGCCAGCAGCTTGGCTACGAGCTCCTACCATGAGCAGTTCTTC,CASSLATSSYHEQFF
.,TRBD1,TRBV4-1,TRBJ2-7,TGCGCCAGCAGCCATACCTTAAGACAGGGCCACGACGAGCAGTACTTC,CASSHTLRQGHDEQYF
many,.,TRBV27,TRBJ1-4,TGTGCCAGCAGTTTCGGGGCTAATGAAAAACTGTTTTTT,CASSFGANEKLFF
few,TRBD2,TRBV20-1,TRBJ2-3,TGCAGTGCTCCAGTCCTAGCGGGAGGAGGAGATACGCAGTATTTT,CSAPVLAGGGDTQYF
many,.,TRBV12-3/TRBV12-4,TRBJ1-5,TGTGCCAGCAGTTTGTCGGTATTAATCTCCCGGAGCAATCAGCCCCAGCATTTT,CASSLSVLISRSNQPQHF
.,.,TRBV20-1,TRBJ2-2,TGCAGTGCTAGGGGCCACCGGAACGGGGAGCTGTTTTTT,CSARGHRNGELFF
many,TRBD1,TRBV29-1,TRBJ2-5,TGCAGCGGGGAGCGACAGGGCCCAACCCAGTACTTC,CSGERQGPTQYF
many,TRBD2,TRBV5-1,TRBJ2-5,TGCGCCAGCAGCTCGAGTCTAGCGGGAGGTGGAGAGACCCAGTACTTC,CASSSSLAGGGETQYF
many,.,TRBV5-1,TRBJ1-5,TGCGCCAGCAGCCGAGCCGGTTACAGGGTACCTCAGCCCCAGCATTTT,CASSRAGYRVPQPQHF
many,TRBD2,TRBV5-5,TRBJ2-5,TGTGCCAGCACCCGGACTAGCGGGGGCCAAGAGACCCAGTACTTC,CASTRTSGGQETQYF